These T cell receptor beta chains were read from a single sample in a study of Ad26.COV2.S vaccination and SARS-CoV-2 variants. Data came from immunoSEQ multiplex PCR; TCRdb stores just in-frame clones and leaves some out. The sample contains about 350,000 clones, around 92% of which appear only once. This specimen was peripheral blood, taken after recovery from COVID-19. The receptors shown here come from a human donor who had recovered from COVID-19. The CDR3 runs from the conserved cysteine through the conserved F or W. A D gene is named only where the DNA matches it firmly. The size of a clone is reported for some rows only, either as once, few or many, or as a class for expanded clones.

clone size	D gene	V gene	J gene	CDR3 protein	CDR3 DNA
NA	NA	TRBV5-8	TRBJ1-5	CASSLVGQPNMGHQPQHF	TGTGCCAGCAGCTTGGTAGGTCAGCCAAACATGGGCCATCAGCCCCAGCATTTT
NA	NA	TRBV12-5	TRBJ2-5	CASGLRFQETQYF	TGTGCTAGTGGTTTGCGCTTTCAAGAGACCCAGTACTTC
NA	NA	TRBV27	TRBJ1-6	CASTIRDSPLHF	TGTGCCAGCACCATTCGAGATTCACCCCTCCACTTT
NA	TRBD1	TRBV5-1	TRBJ1-2	CASSPTPQGGLRGYGYTF	TGCGCCAGCAGCCCCACCCCCCAGGGGGGCCTTCGCGGCTATGGCTACACCTTC
NA	TRBD1	TRBV4-1	TRBJ1-2	CASSQDPDRGYGYTF	TGCGCCAGCAGCCAAGATCCGGACAGGGGGTATGGCTACACCTTC
NA	NA	TRBV2	TRBJ1-5	CASRKGGVSNQPQHF	TGTGCCAGCCGAAAGGGAGGGGTTTCCAATCAGCCCCAGCATTTT
NA	NA	TRBV5-1	TRBJ2-5	CASNLPGTEETQYF	TGCGCCAGCAATCTTCCGGGGACTGAAGAGACCCAGTACTTC
NA	NA	TRBV12-3/TRBV12-4	TRBJ2-7	CASSLRANEQYF	TGTGCCAGCAGTTTAAGGGCCAACGAGCAGTACTTC
NA	NA	TRBV2	TRBJ2-5	CASVLGGTPQETQYF	TGTGCCAGCGTGTTAGGGGGGACACCCCAAGAGACCCAGTACTTC
NA	TRBD1	TRBV18	TRBJ2-7	CASSRDSASYEQYF	TGTGCCAGCTCACGGGACAGTGCCTCCTACGAGCAGTACTTC
NA	NA	TRBV11-2	TRBJ2-7	CASSFAGNYEQYF	TGTGCCAGCAGCTTTGCAGGTAACTACGAGCAGTACTTC
NA	TRBD2	TRBV7-2	TRBJ2-3	CASSLGSAGGLDTQYF	TGTGCCAGCAGCTTAGGGTCCGCGGGGGGGCTTGATACGCAGTATTTT
NA	NA	TRBV9	TRBJ1-2	CASSGGNGYTF	TGTGCCAGCAGCGGAGGGAATGGCTACACCTTC
NA	TRBD1	TRBV5-5	TRBJ1-1	CASSLGTGGEAFF	TGTGCCAGCAGCTTGGGGACAGGGGGTGAAGCTTTCTTT
once	NA	TRBV2	TRBJ2-5	CASSPRGQETQYF	TGTGCCAGCAGCCCTCGGGGTCAAGAGACCCAGTACTTC
NA	TRBD2	TRBV4-2	TRBJ2-5	CASNTLAGGRETQYF	TGTGCCAGCAACACACTAGCGGGGGGCCGGGAGACCCAGTACTTC
NA	TRBD1	TRBV7-2	TRBJ2-3	CASSFTQGADTQYF	TGTGCCAGCAGCTTCACCCAGGGGGCAGATACGCAGTATTTT
NA	TRBD2	TRBV4-1	TRBJ2-3	CASSQGLAGDYSTDTQYF	TGCGCCAGCAGCCAGGGCTTAGCGGGGGATTATAGCACAGATACGCAGTATTTT
NA	NA	TRBV7-2	TRBJ1-2	CASSLWGLGNYGYTF	TGTGCCAGCAGCTTATGGGGGTTAGGGAACTATGGCTACACCTTC
NA	NA	TRBV11-3	TRBJ2-2	CASSTRGTGELFF	TGTGCCAGCAGCACTAGAGGGACCGGGGAGCTGTTTTTT
NA	TRBD1	TRBV7-9	TRBJ1-1	CASSSRGTEAFF	TGTGCCAGCAGCTCCAGGGGGACTGAAGCTTTCTTT
NA	NA	TRBV7-9	TRBJ2-7	CASSSSGSYEQYF	TGTGCCAGCAGCTCATCAGGGTCCTACGAGCAGTACTTC
NA	TRBD1	TRBV6-5	TRBJ2-7	CASSYSMGQGAYEQYF	TGTGCCAGCAGTTACTCGATGGGACAGGGGGCCTACGAGCAGTACTTC
NA	NA	TRBV24-1	TRBJ1-2	CATSDPGGGYTF	TGTGCCACCAGTGATCCGGGCGGTGGCTACACCTTC
once	NA	TRBV5-1	TRBJ2-5	CASGGAQETQYF	TGCGCCAGCGGCGGGGCTCAAGAGACCCAGTACTTC
once	TRBD1	TRBV7-9	TRBJ2-7	CASSLGDRGGTGQYF	TGTGCCAGCAGCTTAGGAGACAGGGGCGGTACGGGGCAGTACTTC
NA	TRBD1	TRBV18	TRBJ1-2	CASSIEQGSYGYTF	TGTGCCAGCTCAATTGAACAGGGGAGCTATGGCTACACCTTC
NA	TRBD2	TRBV24-1	TRBJ2-1	CATSDSSGGGYNEQFF	TGTGCCACCAGTGATTCGAGCGGGGGGGGGTACAATGAGCAGTTCTTC
once	NA	TRBV5-6	TRBJ1-1	CASSLGDTEAFF	TGTGCCAGCAGCCTGGGAGACACTGAAGCTTTCTTT
once	TRBD2	TRBV10-2	TRBJ2-3	CASSDRLAGVVYTQYF	TGCGCCAGCAGCGATCGACTAGCGGGGGTAGTGTATACGCAGTATTTT
once	NA	TRBV27	TRBJ1-5	CASSLQRFNQPQHF	TGTGCCAGCAGTCTTCAGCGATTCAATCAGCCCCAGCATTTT
NA	TRBD1	TRBV7-2	TRBJ1-2	CASSKDRTYGYTF	TGTGCCAGCAGTAAGGACAGGACCTATGGCTACACCTTC
NA	TRBD2	TRBV6-5	TRBJ2-7	CASGVAGYSYEQYF	TGTGCCAGCGGAGTAGCGGGGTACTCCTACGAGCAGTACTTC
NA	TRBD2	TRBV10-3	TRBJ2-7	CAISDPGEGPYEQYF	TGTGCCATCAGTGATCCGGGGGAGGGGCCCTACGAGCAGTACTTC
NA	TRBD1	TRBV9	TRBJ2-2	CASSDQGQQGSNTGELFF	TGTGCCAGCAGCGACCAGGGACAGCAGGGGTCGAACACCGGGGAGCTGTTTTTT
NA	NA	TRBV18	TRBJ1-4	CASSPQNGNEKLFF	TGTGCCAGCTCACCACAAAACGGAAATGAAAAACTGTTTTTT
NA	NA	TRBV3-1/TRBV3-2	TRBJ2-7	CASSQEGGGINYEQYF	TGTGCCAGCAGCCAAGAAGGGGGGGGAATTAACTACGAGCAGTACTTC
NA	NA	TRBV12-3/TRBV12-4	TRBJ2-7	CASSSSPYEQYF	TGTGCCAGCAGCTCTTCTCCCTACGAGCAGTACTTC
NA	NA	TRBV12-2	TRBJ2-3	CASPRVRGGCTDTQYF	TGTGCAAGTCCCCGTGTCCGGGGGGGTTGCACAGATACGCAGTATTTT
NA	NA	TRBV20-1	TRBJ1-2	CSAPHYGYTF	TGCAGTGCTCCTCACTATGGCTACACCTTC
NA	NA	TRBV7-3	TRBJ1-1	CASSWQGTEAFF	TGTGCCAGCAGCTGGCAGGGGACTGAAGCTTTCTTT
NA	NA	TRBV3-1/TRBV3-2	TRBJ1-1	CASRPVGESMNTEAFF	TGTGCCAGCAGGCCCGTAGGGGAATCTATGAACACTGAAGCTTTCTTT
NA	NA	TRBV11-2	TRBJ2-7	CASSSPWGTSYEQYF	TGTGCCAGCAGTTCACCATGGGGGACGTCCTACGAGCAGTACTTC
NA	TRBD2	TRBV5-4	TRBJ2-5	CASSLDLAGGQVQETQYF	TGTGCCAGCAGCTTGGATCTAGCGGGGGGGCAGGTCCAAGAGACCCAGTACTTC
NA	TRBD1	TRBV27	TRBJ1-2	CASSFGDRPNYGYTF	TGTGCCAGCAGTTTCGGGGACAGACCTAACTATGGCTACACCTTC
NA	TRBD2	TRBV7-9	TRBJ2-7	CASSPSGGANKDEQYF	TGTGCCAGCAGCCCTAGCGGGGGGGCGAACAAAGACGAGCAGTACTTC
few	NA	TRBV4-2	TRBJ1-5	CASSQGHNQPQHF	TGTGCCAGCAGCCAAGGCCACAATCAGCCCCAGCATTTT
once	TRBD2	TRBV7-2	TRBJ2-5	CASRPGLAQETQYF	TGTGCCAGCAGGCCGGGACTAGCGCAAGAGACCCAGTACTTC
NA	NA	TRBV5-4	TRBJ1-3	CASSSRRGAGNTIYF	TGTGCCAGCAGCTCCCGAAGGGGCGCTGGAAACACCATATATTTT
NA	NA	TRBV6-5	TRBJ1-6	CANGGGGIRNSPLHF	TGTGCCAACGGCGGGGGGGGGATTCGTAATTCACCCCTCCACTTT
NA	TRBD1	TRBV7-8	TRBJ2-7	CASEHNRDRGGQQYF	TGTGCCAGCGAGCATAACCGGGACAGGGGGGGCCAGCAGTACTTC
NA	NA	TRBV12-3/TRBV12-4	TRBJ2-5	CASSFEVETQYF	TGTGCCAGCAGTTTCGAAGTGGAGACCCAGTACTTC
once	NA	TRBV7-9	TRBJ1-1	CASSPGGRDTEAFF	TGTGCCAGCAGTCCGGGGGGTAGGGACACTGAAGCTTTCTTT
once	NA	TRBV20-1	TRBJ1-5	CSAGGTSNQPQHF	TGCAGTGCTGGTGGGACAAGCAATCAGCCCCAGCATTTT
NA	NA	TRBV6-5	TRBJ2-6	CASGDSGANVLTF	TGTGCCAGTGGAGACTCTGGGGCCAACGTCCTGACTTTC